This paragraph covers one T cell receptor beta chain sequence. This entry belongs to a study of blood T cell repertoires in COVID-19. About the research overall: Acute and convalescent COVID-19 samples came from the United States, Italy and Spain. Sources were T cells, B-cell-depleted T cells, or PBMCs; the material itself was cDNA or gDNA.

The CDR3 consists of 15 residues. V was pared by 4 bases and J by 0 bases, with 12 bases between. CDR1 is SGHVS and CDR2 is FQNEAQ in the germline V gene. In the original analysis: Reference gene primer amplification in the assay estimated nucleated cell counts. Clones were read by immunoSEQ multiplex PCR, and TCRdb kept only the in-frame ones, dropping some. That table is the source of V, J and clone size, and D and trimming were worked out from the DNA. Here the sample spans roughly 110,000 clones, more than 85% being singletons. Sequencing was carried out using peripheral blood. This chain joins TRBV7-8 and TRBJ1-2; TRBD1 might be the D (6 bases). The receptor was derived from a human donor with acute or convalescent COVID-19. The donor label of this sample is uncertain. Here the CDR3 DNA reads TGTGCCAGCAGCTCTTACAGGGTAGCTAACTATGGCTACACCTTC. Translated: CASSSYRVANYGYTF.